One and the same sample provided the 5 T cell receptor beta chains below, sequenced in a study of blood T cell repertoires in COVID-19. The method was immunoSEQ multiplex PCR; TCRdb's version includes in-frame clones alone and lacks a portion of them. This table has approximately 230,000 clones, around 88% appearing once. The sequenced material came from PBMCs or T cells enriched from blood (not recorded which). The receptors derive from a woman aged 25 to 39 who had recovered from COVID-19.

The chain couples TRBV18 to TRBJ1-3, with 10 positions matching TRBD1. Looked up from germline, CDR1 is KGHSH and CDR2 is LQKENI. This CDR3 spans 15 amino acids. V dropped 5 bases and J dropped 3; count of bases not matched to a gene: 4. The CDR3 coding sequence is TGTGCCAGCTCAGCCGACAGGGGGCATGGAAACACCATATATTTT. Its translation is CASSADRGHGNTIYF.

J is TRBJ2-7 and V is TRBV4-1; TRBD1 might be the D (6 bases). This CDR3 has 14 amino acids. Trimming removed 0 bases from V and 6 bases from J, with 12 bases in between. Germline CDR1 is MGHRA and CDR2 is YSYEKL. The CDR3 loop reads CASSQDTTGSEQYF. The DNA of the CDR3 is TGCGCCAGCAGCCAAGATACCACAGGGAGCGAGCAGTACTTC.

J is TRBJ2-2 and V is TRBV9, with a weak D call TRBD1 (6 bases). The CDR3 loop spans 15 amino acids. Per germline, CDR1 SGDLS and CDR2 YYNGEE. V dropped 4 bases and J dropped 6 bases, with 16 bases sitting between them. This CDR3 is CASSTGTTDSGELFF. The CDR3 DNA reads as TGTGCCAGCAGCACCGGGACAACTGATTCCGGGGAGCTGTTTTTT.

The chain recombines TRBV6-5 with TRBJ1-2, with TRBD1 as a possible D gene (6 bases). Trimming cost V 4 bases and J 0 bases, with 9 bases left between them. Per the germline V gene, CDR1 is MNHEY and CDR2 is SVGAGI. This CDR3 is 14 amino acids long. CDR3 coding DNA: TGTGCCAGCAGTTGGACAGACACTAACTATGGCTACACCTTC. Protein: CASSWTDTNYGYTF.

This chain joins TRBV6-5 and TRBJ2-7; TRBD2 agrees at 8 bases. After removal of 0 bases from V and 5 bases from J, the junction contained 9 bases not matched to a gene. The CDR3 length is 16 residues. Germline V gives CDR1 MNHEY, CDR2 SVGAGI. CDR3 nucleotide sequence: TGTGCCAGCAGTTACTCTGGTTCGGGGGGGTTCGACGAGCAGTACTTC. It translates to CASSYSGSGGFDEQYF.